These T cell receptor beta chains were read from a single sample in a study of blood T cells in healthy people across ages. TCRdb redid the calling of the 5' RACE reads with MiXCR, one entry per CDR3 protein. This sample has more than 650,000 distinct CDR3 sequences, with around 24% found just once. These same data were also listed under a study on T cells of mothers and their children.

Sequenced input: blood. The receptors come from a boy aged 10-17 years in good health. The CDR3 runs from the conserved cysteine through the conserved F or W. The D gene is left open where the match is weak. Size tells how often a clone was seen (once, few, many) or the class of an expanded clone, and some rows leave it out.

few,.,TRBJ2-1,TRBV2,TGTGCCAGCAGTCCCCAGGACCAGGGCGCATACCGGAGCTCCTACAATGAGCAGTTCTTC,CASSPQDQGAYRSSYNEQFF
.,.,TRBJ2-2,TRBV4-2,TGTGCCAGCAGCCAGGGGGCAGGCCTGCCTACCGGGGAGCTGTTTTTT,CASSQGAGLPTGELFF
few,TRBD2,TRBJ2-5,TRBV7-2,TGTGCCAGCAGCTCCCGTTGGGCTAGCGGCCGGGAGACCCAGTACTTC,CASSSRWASGRETQYF
few,TRBD1,TRBJ1-1,TRBV20-1,TGCAGTGCTCGGGACAGGGTATCCATAGAAGCTTTCTTT,CSARDRVSIEAFF
.,.,TRBJ1-1,TRBV13,TGTGCCAGCAGCTGGGGGGCAGGGGTTACTGAAGCTTTCTTT,CASSWGAGVTEAFF
.,TRBD2,TRBJ2-7,TRBV9,TGTGCCAGCAGCGTGGGCGGGGGTTCTGAGTACGAGCAGTACTTC,CASSVGGGSEYEQYF
.,.,TRBJ2-2,TRBV7-9,TGTGCCAGCAGCTTCCGGAAGGGACGTTCTAACACCGGGGAGCTGTTTTTT,CASSFRKGRSNTGELFF
.,.,TRBJ1-1,TRBV20-1,TGCAGTGCTAGAACGGGATCTACGAACACTGAGGCTTTCTTT,CSARTGSTNTEAFF
few,TRBD2,TRBJ2-7,TRBV20-1,TGCAGTGCTACGACTAGCGGTTCCTACGAGCAGTACTTC,CSATTSGSYEQYF
.,.,TRBJ1-1,TRBV7-9,TGTGCCAGCAGCCCCACAGGCCCGAACACTGAAGCTTTCTTT,CASSPTGPNTEAFF
few,TRBD1,TRBJ2-2,TRBV29-1,TGCAGCGTGTCAGGGACAGGGGATGGGGAGCTGTTTTTT,CSVSGTGDGELFF
few,TRBD2,TRBJ2-3,TRBV7-2,TGTGCCAGCAGCTCCCAAGGGACTAGCGGGGGTTTAAATACGCAGTATTTT,CASSSQGTSGGLNTQYF
.,.,TRBJ2-7,TRBV7-2,TGTGCCAGCAGCTACGGGGACGGTGAAGAGTACTTC,CASSYGDGEEYF
.,.,TRBJ2-2,TRBV2,TGTGCCAGCAGTCGAGGGACGGAAAACACCGGGGAGCTGTTTTTT,CASSRGTENTGELFF
few,TRBD1,TRBJ2-7,TRBV7-9,TGTGCCAGCAGCTTAAAGGGGGCGGAGCGGTACGAGCAGTACTTC,CASSLKGAERYEQYF
few,TRBD1,TRBJ1-4,TRBV7-7,TGTGCTAGCAGCTTGCCCGACAGGGAGGCTAATGAAAAACTGTTTTTT,CASSLPDREANEKLFF
.,.,TRBJ2-7,TRBV6-5,TGTGCCAGCAGTTACTCGACGGGGGCGCCCTACGAGCAGTACTTC,CASSYSTGAPYEQYF
.,.,TRBJ2-1,TRBV27,TGTGCCAGCAGTTTATCCGTTGCCGGCCGCTCGGGGCAGTTCTTC,CASSLSVAGRSGQFF
.,TRBD1,TRBJ2-2,TRBV30,TGTGCCTGGACGGGACAGTTAAACACCGGGGAGTTGTTTTTT,CAWTGQLNTGELFF
.,.,TRBJ2-2,TRBV5-1,TGCGCCAGCAGCTTTACCGGGCCCCACTCCGGGGGGGAGCTGTTTTTT,CASSFTGPHSGGELFF
.,.,TRBJ2-1,TRBV24-1,TGTGCCACCAGTGATTTCGTCGGGAGAAATGAGCAGTTCTTC,CATSDFVGRNEQFF
few,.,TRBJ2-1,TRBV29-1,TGCAGCGTTGAAAGGACTCAGAATGAGCAGTTCTTC,CSVERTQNEQFF
few,TRBD1,TRBJ1-5,TRBV12-3/TRBV12-4,TGTGCCAGCAGTCCCCCACCGGGTTTGGGAGACAGGGCCTATAGCAATCAGCCCCAGCATTTT,CASSPPPGLGDRAYSNQPQHF
.,.,TRBJ2-4,TRBV20-1,TGCAGTGCTAGCCAAGGAGCCAAAAACATTCAGTACTTC,CSASQGAKNIQYF
few,TRBD1,TRBJ2-7,TRBV10-3,TGTGCCAGCTCGTCAGGACAGGTTAAGGACGAGCAGTACTTC,CASSSGQVKDEQYF
.,.,TRBJ1-4,TRBV5-1,TGCGCCAGCAGCTCAATGGGACTTAATGAAAAACTGTTTTTT,CASSSMGLNEKLFF
.,.,TRBJ1-4,TRBV7-9,TGTGCCAGCAGCTTAGAGGGACGGTTCGCAACTAATGAAAAACTGTTTTTT,CASSLEGRFATNEKLFF
.,TRBD2,TRBJ2-5,TRBV2,TGTGCCAGCAGTGAATCGCTAGCGGGGGTTGAGGAGACCCAGTACTTC,CASSESLAGVEETQYF
.,TRBD1,TRBJ2-5,TRBV12-3/TRBV12-4,TGTGCCAGCAGTTTCTTTACAGGGGGCTCGCGGGAGACCCAGTACTTC,CASSFFTGGSRETQYF
.,.,TRBJ1-1,TRBV7-9,TGTGCCAGCAGCTCCCGTGGGGTGAACACTGAAGCTTTCTTT,CASSSRGVNTEAFF
.,TRBD1,TRBJ2-5,TRBV7-3,TGTGCCAGCAGCTTAGGAGGGGGACAGGGTGTTTCGAAGACCCAGTACTTC,CASSLGGGQGVSKTQYF
.,.,TRBJ2-5,TRBV27,TGTGCCAGCAGTTTAGGAGTTGGTGTAGAGACCCAGTACTTC,CASSLGVGVETQYF
few,TRBD1,TRBJ2-7,TRBV12-3/TRBV12-4,TGTGCCAGCAGTCGGACAGGGAGGTCGGCCTACGAGCAGTACTTC,CASSRTGRSAYEQYF
few,TRBD1,TRBJ1-2,TRBV29-1,TGCAGCGCAGACTCGGACAGGGCATACTCTTGGGGCTACACCTTC,CSADSDRAYSWGYTF
.,TRBD1,TRBJ2-5,TRBV10-3,TGTGCCATCGGGGGGGGACAGGGGGCCGTGGAGACCCAGTACTTC,CAIGGGQGAVETQYF
many,TRBD1,TRBJ2-7,TRBV4-2,TGTGCCAGCAGCCAAGATGACGGGACAGGGGGCTACGAGCAGTACTTC,CASSQDDGTGGYEQYF
many,.,TRBJ2-3,TRBV11-2,TGTGCCAGCAGCACCCTCACAGATACGCAGTATTTT,CASSTLTDTQYF
many,TRBD1,TRBJ2-5,TRBV6-5,TGTGCCAGCAGCCGGACAGGGCGAGAGACCCAGTACTTC,CASSRTGRETQYF
.,.,TRBJ1-3,TRBV24-1,TGTGCCACCAGTGATCGTCTCGGGGTAGCTGGAAACACCATATATTTT,CATSDRLGVAGNTIYF
.,TRBD1,TRBJ2-5,TRBV28,TGTGCCAGCACCCCCCTAGGGGGCGTCCAAGAGACCCAGTACTTC,CASTPLGGVQETQYF
.,.,TRBJ2-1,TRBV20-1,TGCAGTGCTCCTAACGAGCAGGGCTCCTACAATGAGCAGTTCTTC,CSAPNEQGSYNEQFF
.,TRBD2,TRBJ2-4,TRBV13,TGTGCCAGCAGCTTAATCGGAGGGGAGGGTGCCAAAAACATTCAGTACTTC,CASSLIGGEGAKNIQYF
few,.,TRBJ2-7,TRBV30,TGTGCCTGGAGTCCGGGCTCCTACGAGCAGTACTTC,CAWSPGSYEQYF
few,.,TRBJ2-5,TRBV5-1,TGCGCCAGCAGCACGTACTCAGGGTCCGAGACCCAGTACTTC,CASSTYSGSETQYF
.,.,TRBJ1-3,TRBV12-3/TRBV12-4,TGTGCCAGCAGGGGAGGGGATGCAAACACCATATATTTT,CASRGGDANTIYF
.,TRBD2,TRBJ2-1,TRBV30,TGTGCCTGGAGGGGCGGGGGGTCCTACAATGAGCAGTTCTTC,CAWRGGGSYNEQFF
once,.,TRBJ1-1,TRBV29-1,TGCAGCGTTGAAGATTACGGGCGTGAAGCTTTCTTT,CSVEDYGREAFF